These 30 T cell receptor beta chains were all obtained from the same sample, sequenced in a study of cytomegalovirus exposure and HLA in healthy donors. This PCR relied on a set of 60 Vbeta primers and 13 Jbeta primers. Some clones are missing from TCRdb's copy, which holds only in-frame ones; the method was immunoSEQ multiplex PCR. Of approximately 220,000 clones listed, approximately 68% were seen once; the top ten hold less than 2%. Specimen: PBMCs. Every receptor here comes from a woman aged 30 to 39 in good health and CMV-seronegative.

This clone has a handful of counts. CDR3 sequence reads: CASSALGGGGRTDTQYF. Written as DNA, the CDR3 is TGTGCCAGCAGCGCCCTCGGGGGCGGGGGGCGCACAGATACGCAGTATTTT. The chain links TRBV9 to TRBJ2-3; 8 positions match TRBD2. The CDR3 spans 17 residues. Germline CDR1 is SGDLS and CDR2 is YYNGEE. Germline trimming cut 3 bases from V and 1 base from J; bases unmatched to any gene: 10.

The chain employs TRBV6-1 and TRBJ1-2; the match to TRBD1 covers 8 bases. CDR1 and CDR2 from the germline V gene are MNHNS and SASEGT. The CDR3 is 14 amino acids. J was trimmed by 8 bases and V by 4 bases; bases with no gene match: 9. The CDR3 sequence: CASSGQGAWSGYTF. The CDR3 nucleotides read TGTGCCAGCAGTGGGCAGGGGGCATGGTCCGGCTACACCTTC.

CDR3 region: CASTGLPNTGELFF. The CDR3 region has the DNA TGTGCCAGCACTGGACTACCCAACACCGGGGAGCTGTTTTTT. The rearrangement links TRBV2 to TRBJ2-2; D might be TRBD2 (6 bases). The V end lost 7 bases, the J end lost 2 bases, and 11 bases lay between the germline ends. The length of the CDR3 is 14 residues. CDR1 SNHLY and CDR2 FYNNEI come from the germline V gene.

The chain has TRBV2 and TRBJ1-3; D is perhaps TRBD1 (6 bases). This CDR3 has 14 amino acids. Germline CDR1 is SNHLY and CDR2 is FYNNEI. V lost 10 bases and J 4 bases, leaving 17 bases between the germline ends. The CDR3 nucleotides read TGTGCCACATCGACGGGGGGGCAAGGAAACACCATATATTTT. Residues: CATSTGGQGNTIYF.

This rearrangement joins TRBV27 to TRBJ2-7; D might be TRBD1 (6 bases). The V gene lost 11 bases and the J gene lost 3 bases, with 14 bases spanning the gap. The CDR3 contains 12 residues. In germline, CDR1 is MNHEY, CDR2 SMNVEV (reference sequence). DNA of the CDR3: TGTGCCGCAGGACAGACCCTCTACGAGCAGTACTTC. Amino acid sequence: CAAGQTLYEQYF.

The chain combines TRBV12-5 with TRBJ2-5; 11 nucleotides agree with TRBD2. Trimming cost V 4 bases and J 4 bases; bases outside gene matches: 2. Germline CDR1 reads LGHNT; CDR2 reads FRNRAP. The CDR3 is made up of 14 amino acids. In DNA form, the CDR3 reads TGTGCTAGTGGTTCCGGGACTAGCGGAGAGACCCAGTACTTC. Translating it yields CASGSGTSGETQYF.

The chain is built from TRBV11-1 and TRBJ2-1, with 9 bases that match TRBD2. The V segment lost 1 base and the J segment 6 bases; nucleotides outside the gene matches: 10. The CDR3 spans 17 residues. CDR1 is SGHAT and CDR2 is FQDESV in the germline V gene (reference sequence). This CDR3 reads CASSLGAGTSLLNEQFF. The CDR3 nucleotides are TGTGCCAGCAGCTTAGGAGCCGGGACTAGCTTACTCAATGAGCAGTTCTTC.

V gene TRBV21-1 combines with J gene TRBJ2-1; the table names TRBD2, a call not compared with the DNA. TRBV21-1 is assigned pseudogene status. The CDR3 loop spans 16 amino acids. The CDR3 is CASSPRTSGTPNEQFF. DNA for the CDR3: TGTGCCAGCAGCCCAAGGACTAGCGGGACGCCTAATGAGCAGTTCTTC.

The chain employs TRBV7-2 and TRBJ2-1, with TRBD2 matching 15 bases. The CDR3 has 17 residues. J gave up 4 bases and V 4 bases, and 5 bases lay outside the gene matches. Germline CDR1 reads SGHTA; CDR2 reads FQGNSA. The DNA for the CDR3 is TGTGCCAGCAGCTGGACTAGCGGGGGGGCCCAATACAATGAGCAGTTCTTC. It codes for CASSWTSGGAQYNEQFF. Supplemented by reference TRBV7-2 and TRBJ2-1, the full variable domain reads GAGVSQSPSNKVTEKGKDVELRCDPISGHTALYWYRQSLGQGLEFLIYFQGNSAPDKSGLPSDRFSAERTGGSVSTLTIQRTQQEDSAVYLCASSWTSGGAQYNEQFFGPGTRLTVL.

The CDR3 sequence is CSVDGTGTDTQYF. The CDR3 DNA reads as TGCAGCGTTGACGGGACAGGCACAGATACGCAGTATTTT. The chain is built from TRBV29-1 and TRBJ2-3, with 7 bases aligning to TRBD1. Germline CDR1 SQVTM, CDR2 ANQGSEA. This CDR3 region has 13 residues. The junction had 1 base not matched to a gene; V was cut back by 3 bases and J by 1 base.

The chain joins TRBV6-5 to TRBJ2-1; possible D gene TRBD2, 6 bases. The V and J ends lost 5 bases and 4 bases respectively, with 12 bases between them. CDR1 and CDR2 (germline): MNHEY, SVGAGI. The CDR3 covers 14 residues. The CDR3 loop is CASSELASYNEQFF. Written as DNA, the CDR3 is TGTGCCAGCAGTGAACTAGCCTCTTACAATGAGCAGTTCTTC.

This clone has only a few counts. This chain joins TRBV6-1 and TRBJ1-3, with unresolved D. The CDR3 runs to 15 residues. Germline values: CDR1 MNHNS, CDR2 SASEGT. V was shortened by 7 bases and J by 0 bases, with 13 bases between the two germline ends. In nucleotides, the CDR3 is TGTGCCAGCATGTACGGTCCGAGCTCTGGAAACACCATATATTTT. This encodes CASMYGPSSGNTIYF.

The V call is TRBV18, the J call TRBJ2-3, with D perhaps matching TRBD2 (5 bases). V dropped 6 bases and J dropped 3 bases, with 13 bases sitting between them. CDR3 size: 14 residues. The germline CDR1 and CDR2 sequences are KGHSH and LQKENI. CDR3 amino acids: CASSAGGQTDTQYF. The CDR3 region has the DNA TGTGCCAGCTCCGCGGGCGGGCAAACAGATACGCAGTATTTT. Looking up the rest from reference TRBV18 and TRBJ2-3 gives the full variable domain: NAGVMQNPRHLVRRRGQEARLRCSPMKGHSHVYWYRQLPEEGLKFMVYLQKENIIDESGMPKERFSAEFPKEGPSILRIQQVVRGDSAAYFCASSAGGQTDTQYFGPGTRLTVL.

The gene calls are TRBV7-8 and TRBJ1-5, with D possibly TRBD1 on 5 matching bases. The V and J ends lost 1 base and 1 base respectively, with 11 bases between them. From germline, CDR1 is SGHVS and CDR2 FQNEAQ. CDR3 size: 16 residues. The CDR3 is CASSLEGFLSNQPQHF. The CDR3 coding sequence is TGTGCCAGCAGCTTAGAGGGGTTTCTAAGCAATCAGCCCCAGCATTTT.

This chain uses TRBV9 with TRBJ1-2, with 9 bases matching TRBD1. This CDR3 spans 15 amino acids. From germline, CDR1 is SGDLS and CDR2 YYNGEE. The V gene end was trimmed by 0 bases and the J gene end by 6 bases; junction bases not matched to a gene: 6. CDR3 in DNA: TGTGCCAGCAGCGTAGCTGGGACAGGGAGGGATGGCTACACCTTC. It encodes CASSVAGTGRDGYTF.

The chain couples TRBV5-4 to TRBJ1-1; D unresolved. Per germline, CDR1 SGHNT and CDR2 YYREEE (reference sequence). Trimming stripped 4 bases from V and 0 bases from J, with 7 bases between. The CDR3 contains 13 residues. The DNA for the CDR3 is TGTGCCAGCAGCCAACCTATGAACACTGAAGCTTTCTTT. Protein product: CASSQPMNTEAFF.

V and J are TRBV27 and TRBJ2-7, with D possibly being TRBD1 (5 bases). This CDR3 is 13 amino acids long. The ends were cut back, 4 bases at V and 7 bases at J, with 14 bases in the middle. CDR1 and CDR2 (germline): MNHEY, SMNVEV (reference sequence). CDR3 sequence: CASSSVAGWEQYF. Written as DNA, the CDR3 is TGTGCCAGCAGTTCGGTGGCAGGGTGGGAGCAGTACTTC.

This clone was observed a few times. CDR3 in DNA: TGCAGCGCCTTTGGGGATACAGGGGCCTTCCAAGAGACCCAGTACTTC. This encodes CSAFGDTGAFQETQYF. The rearrangement joins TRBV29-1 to TRBJ2-5; TRBD1 agrees at 7 bases. Germline CDR1 reads SQVTM; CDR2 reads ANQGSEA. V shed 7 bases and J 1 base; nucleotides not matched to a gene: 15. This CDR3 has 16 residues.

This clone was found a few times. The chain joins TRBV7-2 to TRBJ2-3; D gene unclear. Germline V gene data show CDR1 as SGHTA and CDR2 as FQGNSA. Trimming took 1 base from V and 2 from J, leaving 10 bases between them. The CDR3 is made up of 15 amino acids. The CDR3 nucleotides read TGTGCCAGCAGCTTAGATCCGCAGATCACAGATACGCAGTATTTT. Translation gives CASSLDPQITDTQYF.

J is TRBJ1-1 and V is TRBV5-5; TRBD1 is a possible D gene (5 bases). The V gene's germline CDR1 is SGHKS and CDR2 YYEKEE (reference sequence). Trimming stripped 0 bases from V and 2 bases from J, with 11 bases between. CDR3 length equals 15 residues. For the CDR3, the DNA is TGTGCCAGCAGCTTGGCCGTGACAGCTAACACTGAAGCTTTCTTT. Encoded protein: CASSLAVTANTEAFF.

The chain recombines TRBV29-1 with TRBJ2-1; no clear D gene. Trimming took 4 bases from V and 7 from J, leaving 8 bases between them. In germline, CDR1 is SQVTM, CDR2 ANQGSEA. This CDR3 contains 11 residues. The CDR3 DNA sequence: TGCAGCGTTGGAGGTCGAAATGAGCAGTTCTTC. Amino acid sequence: CSVGGRNEQFF.

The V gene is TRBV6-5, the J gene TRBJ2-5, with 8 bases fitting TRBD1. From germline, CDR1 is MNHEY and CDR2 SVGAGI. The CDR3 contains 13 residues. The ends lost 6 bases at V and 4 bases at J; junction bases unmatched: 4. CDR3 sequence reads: CASSPTGGETQYF. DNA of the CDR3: TGTGCCAGCAGCCCCACAGGGGGAGAGACCCAGTACTTC.

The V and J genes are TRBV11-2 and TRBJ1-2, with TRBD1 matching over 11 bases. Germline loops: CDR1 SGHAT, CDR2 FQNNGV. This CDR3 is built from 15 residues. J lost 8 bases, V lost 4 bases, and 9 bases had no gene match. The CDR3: CASSSRDRGSGGYTF. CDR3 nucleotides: TGTGCCAGCAGCTCCCGGGACAGGGGGTCGGGGGGCTACACCTTC.

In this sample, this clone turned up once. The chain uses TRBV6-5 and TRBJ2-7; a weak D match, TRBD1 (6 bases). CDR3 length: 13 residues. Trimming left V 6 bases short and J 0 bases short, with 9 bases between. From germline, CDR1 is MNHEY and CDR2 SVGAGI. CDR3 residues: CASRDSVSYEQYF. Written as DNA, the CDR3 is TGTGCCAGCAGGGACAGTGTCTCCTACGAGCAGTACTTC.

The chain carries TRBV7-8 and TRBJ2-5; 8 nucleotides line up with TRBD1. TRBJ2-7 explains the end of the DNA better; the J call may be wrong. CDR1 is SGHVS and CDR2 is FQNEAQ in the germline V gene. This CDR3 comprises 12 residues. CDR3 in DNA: TGTGCCAGCACCCAGGGGGCCGCCGAGCAGTACTTC. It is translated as CASTQGAAEQYF.

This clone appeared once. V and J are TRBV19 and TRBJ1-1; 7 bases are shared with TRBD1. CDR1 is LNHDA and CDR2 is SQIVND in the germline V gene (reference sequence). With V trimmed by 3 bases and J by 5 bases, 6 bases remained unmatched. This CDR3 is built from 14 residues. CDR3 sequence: CASSITGDGTEAFF. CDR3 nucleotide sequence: TGTGCCAGTAGTATTACAGGGGATGGAACTGAAGCTTTCTTT.

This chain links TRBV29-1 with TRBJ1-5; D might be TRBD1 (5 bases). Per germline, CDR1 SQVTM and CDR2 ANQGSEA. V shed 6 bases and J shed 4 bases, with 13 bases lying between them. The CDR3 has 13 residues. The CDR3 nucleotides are TGCAGCGTGCTCGATCAGGGAAATCAGCCCCAGCATTTT. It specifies CSVLDQGNQPQHF.

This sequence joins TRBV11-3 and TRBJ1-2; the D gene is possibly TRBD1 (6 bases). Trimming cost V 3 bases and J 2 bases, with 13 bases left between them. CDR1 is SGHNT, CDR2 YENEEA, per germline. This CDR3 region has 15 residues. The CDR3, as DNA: TGTGCCAGCAGCTTGGGGACAAACAGGAACTATGGCTACACCTTC. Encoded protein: CASSLGTNRNYGYTF. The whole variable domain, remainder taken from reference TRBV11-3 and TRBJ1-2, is EAGVVQSPRYKIIEKKQPVAFWCNPISGHNTLYWYLQNLGQGPELLIRYENEEAVDDSQLPKDRFSAERLKGVDSTLKIQPAELGDSAVYLCASSLGTNRNYGYTFGSGTRLTVV.

The CDR3 DNA reads TGTGCCAGCAGCGTAGAAGGGGACATGAACACTGAAGCTTTCTTT. It translates to CASSVEGDMNTEAFF. The rearrangement joins TRBV9 to TRBJ1-1; D possibly corresponds to TRBD1 (6 bases). Germline CDR1 and CDR2: SGDLS and YYNGEE. This CDR3 is built from 15 residues. V gave up 0 bases and J gave up 0 bases, with 9 bases separating them.

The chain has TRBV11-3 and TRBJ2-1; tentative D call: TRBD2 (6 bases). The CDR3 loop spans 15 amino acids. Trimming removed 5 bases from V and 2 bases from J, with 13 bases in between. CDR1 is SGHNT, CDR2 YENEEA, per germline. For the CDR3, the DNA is TGTGCCAGCAGCCTTAGATCTAGCGCCTACAATGAGCAGTTCTTC. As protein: CASSLRSSAYNEQFF. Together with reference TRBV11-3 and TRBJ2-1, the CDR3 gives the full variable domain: EAGVVQSPRYKIIEKKQPVAFWCNPISGHNTLYWYLQNLGQGPELLIRYENEEAVDDSQLPKDRFSAERLKGVDSTLKIQPAELGDSAVYLCASSLRSSAYNEQFFGPGTRLTVL.